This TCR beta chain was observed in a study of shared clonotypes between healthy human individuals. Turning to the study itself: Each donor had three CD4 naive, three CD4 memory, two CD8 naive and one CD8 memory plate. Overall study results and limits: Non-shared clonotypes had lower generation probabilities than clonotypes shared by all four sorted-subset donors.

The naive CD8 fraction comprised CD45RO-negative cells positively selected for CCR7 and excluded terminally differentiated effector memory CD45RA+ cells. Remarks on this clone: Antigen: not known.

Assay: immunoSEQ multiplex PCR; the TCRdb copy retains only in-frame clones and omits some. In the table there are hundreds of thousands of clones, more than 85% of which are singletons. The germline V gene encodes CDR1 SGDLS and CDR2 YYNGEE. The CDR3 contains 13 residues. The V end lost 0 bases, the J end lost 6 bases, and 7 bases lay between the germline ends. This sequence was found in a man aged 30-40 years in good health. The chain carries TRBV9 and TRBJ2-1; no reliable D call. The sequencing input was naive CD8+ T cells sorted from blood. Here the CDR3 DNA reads TGTGCCAGCAGCGTAGGAAGGATCAATGAGCAGTTCTTC. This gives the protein CASSVGRINEQFF.